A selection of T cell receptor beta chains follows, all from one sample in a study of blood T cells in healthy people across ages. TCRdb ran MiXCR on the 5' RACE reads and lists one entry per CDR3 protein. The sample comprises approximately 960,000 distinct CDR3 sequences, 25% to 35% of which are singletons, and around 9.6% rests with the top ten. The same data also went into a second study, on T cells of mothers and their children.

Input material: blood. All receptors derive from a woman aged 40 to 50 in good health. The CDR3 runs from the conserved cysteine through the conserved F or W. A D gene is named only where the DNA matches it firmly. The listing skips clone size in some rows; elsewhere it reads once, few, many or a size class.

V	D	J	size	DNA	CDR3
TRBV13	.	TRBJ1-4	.	TGTGCCAGCAGCTTAGGAGGATGGGGTGAAAAACTGTTTTTT	CASSLGGWGEKLFF
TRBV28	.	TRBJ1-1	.	TGTGCCAGCAGAGAGGTCAACACTGAAGCTTTCTTT	CASREVNTEAFF
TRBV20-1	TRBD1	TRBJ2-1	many	TGCAGTGCTGGACAGGTGGTCGACAATGAGCAGTTCTTC	CSAGQVVDNEQFF
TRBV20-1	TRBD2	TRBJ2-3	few	TGCAGTGCTAGAGATCTAGCGGGAGGGTATTACACAGATACGCAGTATTTT	CSARDLAGGYYTDTQYF
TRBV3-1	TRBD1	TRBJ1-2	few	TGTGCCAGCAGGCATCAGGGGGCAAATGGCTACACCTTC	CASRHQGANGYTF
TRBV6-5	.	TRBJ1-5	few	TGTGCCAGCAGTTACTCCCCCCTAGCTAGCAATCAGCCCCAGCATTTT	CASSYSPLASNQPQHF
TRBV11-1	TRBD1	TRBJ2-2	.	TGTGCCAGCAGGGCAGGGGGCGCGGACACCGGGGAGCTGTTTTTT	CASRAGGADTGELFF
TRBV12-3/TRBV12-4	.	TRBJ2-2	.	TGTGCCAGCATTGCAGAGGGTGTCCCCGGGGAGCTGTTTTTT	CASIAEGVPGELFF
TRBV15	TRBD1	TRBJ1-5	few	TGTGCCACCAGTCAGGACAGGGGTCGTCAGCCCCAGCATTTT	CATSQDRGRQPQHF
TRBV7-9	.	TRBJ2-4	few	TGTGCCAGCAGCTCACGGGTGGTTGAGCAGTACTTC	CASSSRVVEQYF
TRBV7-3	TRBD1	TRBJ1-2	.	TGTGCCAGCAGCCCCGGGACAGAGCTCGGGGGCTACACCTTC	CASSPGTELGGYTF
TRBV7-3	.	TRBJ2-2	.	TGTGCCAGCAGCTCAATGGAATACGGGGGTGGGGAGCTGTTTTTT	CASSSMEYGGGELFF
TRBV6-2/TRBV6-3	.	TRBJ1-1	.	TGTGCCAGCAGTTATGGGAGAACTGAAGCTTTCTTT	CASSYGRTEAFF
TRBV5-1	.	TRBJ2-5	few	TGCGCCAGCAGCGACAGGACTGGCCCTCAAGAGACCCAGTACTTC	CASSDRTGPQETQYF
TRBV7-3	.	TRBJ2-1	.	TGTGCCAGCAGCTCAGGCGCCGGGGGCGATGAGCAGTTCTTC	CASSSGAGGDEQFF
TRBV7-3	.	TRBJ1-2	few	TGTGCCAGCAGCTTATCCTCGGACCGAACCGGCTATGGCTACACCTTC	CASSLSSDRTGYGYTF
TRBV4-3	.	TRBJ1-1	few	TGCGCCAGCAGCCAAGAGGAGGTGAACACTGAAGCTTTCTTT	CASSQEEVNTEAFF
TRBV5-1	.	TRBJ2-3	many	TGCGCCAGCAGCTTGGGGGACAGCACAGATACGCAGTATTTT	CASSLGDSTDTQYF
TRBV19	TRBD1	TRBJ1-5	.	TGTGCCAGTACGACAGGGTTAGGCAATCAGCCCCAGCATTTT	CASTTGLGNQPQHF
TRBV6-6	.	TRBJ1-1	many	TGTGCCAGCAGTTACTCGGGGGGATCGAACACTGAAGCTTTCTTT	CASSYSGGSNTEAFF
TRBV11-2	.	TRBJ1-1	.	TGTGCCAGCAGCTTCTCGATCTCTGAAGCTTTCTTT	CASSFSISEAFF
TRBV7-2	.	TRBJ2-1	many	TGTGCCAGCACGGCCACCATAGAGCAGTTCTTC	CASTATIEQFF
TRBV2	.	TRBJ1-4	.	TGTGCCAGCAGTGAAGCACCGGAAAAACTGGAAAAACGGTTTTTT	CASSEAPEKLEKRFF
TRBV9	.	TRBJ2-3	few	TGTGCCAGCAGCTCGTCCGGGCTAGCTACAGATACGCAGTATTTT	CASSSSGLATDTQYF
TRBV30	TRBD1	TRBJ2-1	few	TGTGCCTGGAGTCGGGACAGGGGCTACAATGAGCAGTTCTTC	CAWSRDRGYNEQFF
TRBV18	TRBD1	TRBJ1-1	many	TGTGCCAGCTCTCAAGGACAGGGGATGAACACTGAAGCTTTCTTT	CASSQGQGMNTEAFF
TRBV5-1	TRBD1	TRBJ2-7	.	TGCGCCAGCAGCTCAGACACAGGGGGACCCTACGAGCAGTACTTC	CASSSDTGGPYEQYF